This TCR beta chain derives from a study of cytomegalovirus exposure and HLA in healthy donors. The CDR3 is made up of 16 amino acids. Germline CDR1 reads MNHEY; CDR2 reads SMNVEV (reference sequence). V was pared by 1 base and J by 4 bases, with 14 bases between. A multiplex PCR was run with 60 Vbeta primers and 13 Jbeta primers. Only in-frame clones appear in the TCRdb table, and some are missing; sequencing was by immunoSEQ multiplex PCR. The sample yields some 96,000 clones, approximately 78% seen once. Concerning this clone itself: As yet, its antigen is unknown.

All the people who gave samples were healthy bone marrow donors. Study observations and caveats: Researchers reported in a later analysis that common viral pathogens appeared linked to several top clusters. The authors assumed roughly uniform sequencing depth across donors for presence/absence analyses.

This receptor was obtained from a woman in her fifties or sixties in good health and CMV-seronegative. Specimen: PBMCs. The chain couples TRBV27 to TRBJ2-1; the D is unclear. The CDR3 reads CASSLFNSLTYNEQFF. The CDR3 nucleotides read TGTGCCAGCAGTTTATTCAACAGCTTGACGTACAATGAGCAGTTCTTC.